This TCR beta chain was identified in a study of regulatory T cells in long-lasting Graves disease. Germline V gene sequence: CDR1 DFQATT, CDR2 SNEGSKA (reference sequence). The CDR3 length is 15 residues. V shed 0 bases, J shed 6 bases, and the junction held 6 bases outside the gene matches. Regarding time point: newly diagnosed GD, antithyroid drugs for less than 3 months. The TCR library was made from RNA that had been extracted from PBMCs in TRIzol. TCR beta libraries were built with iRepertoire HTBI primers and Arm-PCR of CDR3 regions. TCRdb redid the calling of the multiplex PCR reads with MiXCR, one entry per CDR3 protein. This repertoire shows fewer than 550,000 distinct CDR3 sequences, 16% found once; its top ten account for 20% to 25%. This clonotype has at least ten counts. The same specimen was also included in a second study, on T cells in Graves' hyperthyroidism and ophthalmopathy. That source reports: Most clonotypes expanded in the thyroid (above 0.001) were also present in blood.

V gene TRBV20-1 combines with J gene TRBJ2-1, with 9 bases lining up with TRBD2. This specimen was peripheral blood mononuclear cells (PBMCs), taken at new diagnosis, from a patient treated with antithyroid drugs. The receptor was isolated from a woman aged 18-35 years with Graves disease. CDR3 amino acids: CSARDPRGGGNEQFF. In nucleotides, the CDR3 is TGCAGTGCTAGAGATCCGCGGGGGGGGGGCAATGAGCAGTTCTTC.